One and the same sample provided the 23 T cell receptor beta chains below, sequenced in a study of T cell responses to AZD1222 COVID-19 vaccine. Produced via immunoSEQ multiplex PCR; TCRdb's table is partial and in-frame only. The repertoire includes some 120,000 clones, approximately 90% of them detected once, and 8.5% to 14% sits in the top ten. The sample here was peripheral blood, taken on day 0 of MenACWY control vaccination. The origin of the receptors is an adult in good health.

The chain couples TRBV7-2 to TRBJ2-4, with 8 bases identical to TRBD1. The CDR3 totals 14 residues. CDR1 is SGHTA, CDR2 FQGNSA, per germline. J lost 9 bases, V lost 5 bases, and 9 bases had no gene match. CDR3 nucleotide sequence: TGTGCCAGCAGCCCCGGACAGGGAACAGGCATTCAGTACTTC. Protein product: CASSPGQGTGIQYF.

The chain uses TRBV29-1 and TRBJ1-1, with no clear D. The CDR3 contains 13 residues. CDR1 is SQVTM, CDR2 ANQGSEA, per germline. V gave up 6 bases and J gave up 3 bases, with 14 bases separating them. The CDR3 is CSVRAGGHTEAFF. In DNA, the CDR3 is TGCAGCGTGAGGGCAGGAGGGCACACTGAAGCTTTCTTT.

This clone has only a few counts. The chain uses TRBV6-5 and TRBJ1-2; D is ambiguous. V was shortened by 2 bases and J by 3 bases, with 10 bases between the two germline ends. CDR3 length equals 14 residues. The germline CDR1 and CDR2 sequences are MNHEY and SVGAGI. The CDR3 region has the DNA TGTGCCAGCAGTTACGACGCGAGGTACTATGGCTACACCTTC. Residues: CASSYDARYYGYTF.

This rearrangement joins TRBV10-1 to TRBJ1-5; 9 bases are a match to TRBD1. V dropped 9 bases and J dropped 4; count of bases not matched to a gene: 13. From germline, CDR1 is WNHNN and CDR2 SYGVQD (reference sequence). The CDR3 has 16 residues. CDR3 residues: CASPIMGQGRNQPQHF. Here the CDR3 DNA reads TGCGCCAGTCCGATAATGGGACAGGGTAGGAATCAGCCCCAGCATTTT.

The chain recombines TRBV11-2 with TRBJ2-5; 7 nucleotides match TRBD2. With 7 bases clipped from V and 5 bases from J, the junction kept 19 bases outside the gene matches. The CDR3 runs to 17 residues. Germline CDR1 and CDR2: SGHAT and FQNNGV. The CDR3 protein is CASNFSPGAGVYETQYF. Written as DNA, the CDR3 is TGTGCCAGCAACTTTTCCCCTGGGGCGGGAGTCTATGAGACCCAGTACTTC.

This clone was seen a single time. The CDR3 DNA reads TGTGCCAGCAGCCTGGGACAGGGGTCTTTATCTGGAAACACCATATATTTT. Protein: CASSLGQGSLSGNTIYF. This chain uses TRBV27 with TRBJ1-3, with 10 bases fitting TRBD1. This CDR3 spans 17 amino acids. The germline V gene encodes CDR1 MNHEY and CDR2 SMNVEV (reference sequence). The V gene end was trimmed by 6 bases and the J gene end by 1 base; junction bases not matched to a gene: 9.

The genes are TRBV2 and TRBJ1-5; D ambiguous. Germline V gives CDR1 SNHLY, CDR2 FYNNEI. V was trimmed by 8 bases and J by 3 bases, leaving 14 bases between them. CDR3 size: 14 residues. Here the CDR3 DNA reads TGTGCCAGCGTTCCGTCACCGAACAATCAGCCCCAGCATTTT. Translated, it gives CASVPSPNNQPQHF.

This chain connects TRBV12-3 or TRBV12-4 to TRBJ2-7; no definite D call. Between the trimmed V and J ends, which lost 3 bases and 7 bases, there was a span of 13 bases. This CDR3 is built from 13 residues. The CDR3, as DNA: TGTGCCAGCAGTTTTCTGGGCCCCAGGGAGCAGTACTTC. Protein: CASSFLGPREQYF.

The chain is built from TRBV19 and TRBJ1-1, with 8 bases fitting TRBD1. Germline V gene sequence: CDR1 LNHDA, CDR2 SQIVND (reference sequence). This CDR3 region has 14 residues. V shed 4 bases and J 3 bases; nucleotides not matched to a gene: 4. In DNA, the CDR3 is TGTGCCAGTAGTAGGGGACAGGAGTACACTGAAGCTTTCTTT. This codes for CASSRGQEYTEAFF. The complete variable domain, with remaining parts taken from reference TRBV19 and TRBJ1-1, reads DGGITQSPKYLFRKEGQNVTLSCEQNLNHDAMYWYRQDPGQGLRLIYYSQIVNDFQKGDIAEGYSVSREKKESFPLTVTSAQKNPTAFYLCASSRGQEYTEAFFGQGTRLTVV.

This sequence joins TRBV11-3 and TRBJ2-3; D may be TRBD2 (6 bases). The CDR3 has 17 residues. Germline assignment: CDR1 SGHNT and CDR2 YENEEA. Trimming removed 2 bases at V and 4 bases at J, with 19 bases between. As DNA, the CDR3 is TGTGCCAGCAGCTTACTCCTAGCGACCTACACGGCAGATACGCAGTATTTT. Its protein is CASSLLLATYTADTQYF.

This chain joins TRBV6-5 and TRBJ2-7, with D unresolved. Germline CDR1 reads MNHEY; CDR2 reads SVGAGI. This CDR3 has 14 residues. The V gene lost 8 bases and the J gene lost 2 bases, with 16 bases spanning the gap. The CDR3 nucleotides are TGTGCCAGCGGGCGGACGGATAAAACCTACGAGCAGTACTTC. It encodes CASGRTDKTYEQYF.

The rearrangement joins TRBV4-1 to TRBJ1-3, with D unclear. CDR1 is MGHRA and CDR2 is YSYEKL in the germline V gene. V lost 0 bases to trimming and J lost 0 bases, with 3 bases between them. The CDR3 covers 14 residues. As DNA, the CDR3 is TGCGCCAGCAGCCAAGACGGCTCTGGAAACACCATATATTTT. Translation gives CASSQDGSGNTIYF.

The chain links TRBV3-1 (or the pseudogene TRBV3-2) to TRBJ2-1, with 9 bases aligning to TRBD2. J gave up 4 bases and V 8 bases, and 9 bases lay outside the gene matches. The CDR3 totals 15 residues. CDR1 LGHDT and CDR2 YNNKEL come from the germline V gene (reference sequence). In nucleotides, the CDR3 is TGTGCCAGCGTAGGTAGCGGGAGTGGGTACAATGAGCAGTTCTTC. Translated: CASVGSGSGYNEQFF.

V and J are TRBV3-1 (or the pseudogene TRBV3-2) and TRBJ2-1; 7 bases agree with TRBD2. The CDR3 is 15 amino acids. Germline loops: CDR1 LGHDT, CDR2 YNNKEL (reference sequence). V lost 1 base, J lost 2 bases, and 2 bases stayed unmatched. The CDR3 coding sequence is TGTGCCAGCAGCCAAGGTGGGAGGGCCTACAATGAGCAGTTCTTC. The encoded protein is CASSQGGRAYNEQFF.

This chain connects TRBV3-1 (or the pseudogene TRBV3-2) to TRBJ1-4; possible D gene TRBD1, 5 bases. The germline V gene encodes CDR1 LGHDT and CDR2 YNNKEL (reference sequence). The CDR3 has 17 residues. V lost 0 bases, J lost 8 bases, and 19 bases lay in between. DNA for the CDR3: TGTGCCAGCAGCCAAGAGACCCACGTGGGGGTAGGAGAAAAACTGTTTTTT. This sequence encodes CASSQETHVGVGEKLFF.

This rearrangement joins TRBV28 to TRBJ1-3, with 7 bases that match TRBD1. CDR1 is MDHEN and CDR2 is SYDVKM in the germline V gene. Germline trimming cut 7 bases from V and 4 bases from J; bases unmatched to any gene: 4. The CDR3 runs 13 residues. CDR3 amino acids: CASTATGGNTIYF. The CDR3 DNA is TGTGCCAGCACCGCGACAGGGGGAAACACCATATATTTT.

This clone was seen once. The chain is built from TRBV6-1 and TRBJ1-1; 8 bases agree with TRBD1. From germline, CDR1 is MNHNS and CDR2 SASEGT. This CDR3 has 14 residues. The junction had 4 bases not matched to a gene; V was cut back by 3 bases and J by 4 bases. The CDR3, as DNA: TGTGCCAGCAGTGACCAGGGGGCCACCACTGAAGCTTTCTTT. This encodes CASSDQGATTEAFF.

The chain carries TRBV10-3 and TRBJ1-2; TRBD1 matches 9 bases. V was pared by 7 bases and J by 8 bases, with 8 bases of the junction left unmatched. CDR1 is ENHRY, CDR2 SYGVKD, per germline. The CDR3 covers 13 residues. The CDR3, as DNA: TGTGCCATCAATGGACAGGGGCTTGGAGGCTACACCTTC. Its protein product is CAINGQGLGGYTF.

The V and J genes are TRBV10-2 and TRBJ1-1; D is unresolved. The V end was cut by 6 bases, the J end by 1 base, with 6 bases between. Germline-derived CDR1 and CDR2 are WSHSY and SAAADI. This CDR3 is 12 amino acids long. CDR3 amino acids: CASRTQNTEAFF. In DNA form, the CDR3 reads TGCGCCAGCAGAACACAGAACACTGAAGCTTTCTTT.

The CDR3 region has the DNA TGTGCCAGCAGTTACTCGACGGGGTTTATTCAGCCCCAGCATTTT. It encodes CASSYSTGFIQPQHF. The gene calls are TRBV6-2 or TRBV6-3 and TRBJ1-5, with no clear D. V lost 0 bases to trimming and J lost 6 bases, with 12 bases between them. The CDR3 extends over 15 amino acids. From germline, CDR1 is MNHEY and CDR2 SVGEGT.

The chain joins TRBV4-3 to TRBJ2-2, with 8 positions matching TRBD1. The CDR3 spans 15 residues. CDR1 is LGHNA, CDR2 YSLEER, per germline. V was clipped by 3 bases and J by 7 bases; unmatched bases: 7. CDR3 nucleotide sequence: TGCGCCAGCAGCCACCTGGGACAGGTTTACGGGGAGCTGTTTTTT. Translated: CASSHLGQVYGELFF.

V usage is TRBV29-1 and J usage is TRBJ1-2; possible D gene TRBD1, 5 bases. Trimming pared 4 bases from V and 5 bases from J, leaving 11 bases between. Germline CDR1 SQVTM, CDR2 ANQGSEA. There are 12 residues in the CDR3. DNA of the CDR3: TGCAGCGTTGGCCAGGGTGAATATGGCTACACCTTC. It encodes CSVGQGEYGYTF.

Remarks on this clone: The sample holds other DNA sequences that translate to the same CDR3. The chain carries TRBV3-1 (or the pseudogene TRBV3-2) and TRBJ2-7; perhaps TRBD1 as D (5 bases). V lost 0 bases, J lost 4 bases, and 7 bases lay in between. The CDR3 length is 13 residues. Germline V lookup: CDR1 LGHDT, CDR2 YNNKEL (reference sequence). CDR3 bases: TGTGCCAGCAGCCAAGAAGGGGTTTACGAGCAGTACTTC. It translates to CASSQEGVYEQYF.